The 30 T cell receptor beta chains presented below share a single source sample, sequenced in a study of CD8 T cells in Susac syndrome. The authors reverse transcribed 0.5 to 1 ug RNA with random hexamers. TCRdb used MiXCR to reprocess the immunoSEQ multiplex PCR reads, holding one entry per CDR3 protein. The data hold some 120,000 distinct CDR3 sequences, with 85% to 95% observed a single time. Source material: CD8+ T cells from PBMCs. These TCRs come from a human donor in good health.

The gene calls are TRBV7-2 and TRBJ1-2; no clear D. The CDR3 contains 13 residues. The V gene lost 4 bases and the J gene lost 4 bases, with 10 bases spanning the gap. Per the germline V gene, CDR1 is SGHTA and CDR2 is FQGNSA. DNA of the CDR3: TGTGCCAGCAGCTCCGGAGACGGCTATGGCTACACCTTC. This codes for CASSSGDGYGYTF.

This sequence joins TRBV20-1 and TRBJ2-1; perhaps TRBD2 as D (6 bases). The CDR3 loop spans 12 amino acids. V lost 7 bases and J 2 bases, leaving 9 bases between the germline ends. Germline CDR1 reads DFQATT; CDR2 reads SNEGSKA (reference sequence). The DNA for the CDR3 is TGCAGTGAAGGGGAGGCCTACAATGAGCAGTTCTTC. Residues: CSEGEAYNEQFF.

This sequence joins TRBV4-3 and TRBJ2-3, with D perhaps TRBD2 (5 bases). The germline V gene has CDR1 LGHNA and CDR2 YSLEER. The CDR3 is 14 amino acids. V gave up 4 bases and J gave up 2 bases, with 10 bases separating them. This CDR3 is CASSPRAITDTQYF. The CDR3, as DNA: TGCGCCAGCAGCCCGAGGGCTATCACAGATACGCAGTATTTT.

CDR3: CASSLGTGASQETQYF. CDR3 nucleotides: TGCGCCAGCAGCTTGGGGACAGGGGCCTCCCAAGAGACCCAGTACTTC. The rearrangement links TRBV5-1 to TRBJ2-5; 9 nucleotides agree with TRBD1. The trim removed 0 bases at V and 1 base at J, leaving 4 bases unmatched. CDR3 length equals 16 residues. In germline, CDR1 is SGHRS, CDR2 YFSETQ.

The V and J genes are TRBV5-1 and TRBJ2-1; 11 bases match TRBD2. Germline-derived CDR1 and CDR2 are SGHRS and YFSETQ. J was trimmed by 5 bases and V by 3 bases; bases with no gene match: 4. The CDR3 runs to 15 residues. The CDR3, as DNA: TGCGCCAGCAGCTACCTAGCGGGAGGTGACAATGAGCAGTTCTTC. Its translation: CASSYLAGGDNEQFF.

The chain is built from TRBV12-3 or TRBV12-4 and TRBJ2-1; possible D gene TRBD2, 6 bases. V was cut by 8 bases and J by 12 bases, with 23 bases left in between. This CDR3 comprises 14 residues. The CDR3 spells CASGSLASDKVQFF. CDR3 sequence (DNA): TGTGCCAGCGGGTCACTAGCTTCCGACAAGGTGCAGTTCTTC.

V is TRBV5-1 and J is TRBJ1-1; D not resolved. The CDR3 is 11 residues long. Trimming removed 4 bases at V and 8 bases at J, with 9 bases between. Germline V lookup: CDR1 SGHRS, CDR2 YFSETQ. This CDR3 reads CASSIGLEAFF. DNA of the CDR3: TGCGCCAGCAGCATAGGACTGGAAGCTTTCTTT.

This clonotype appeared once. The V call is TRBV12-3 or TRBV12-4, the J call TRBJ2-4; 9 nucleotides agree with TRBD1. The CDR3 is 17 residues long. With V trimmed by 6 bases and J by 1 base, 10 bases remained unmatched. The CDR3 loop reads CASRRQGGAGAKNIQYF. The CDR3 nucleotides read TGTGCCAGCAGACGACAGGGGGGAGCTGGGGCCAAAAACATTCAGTACTTC.

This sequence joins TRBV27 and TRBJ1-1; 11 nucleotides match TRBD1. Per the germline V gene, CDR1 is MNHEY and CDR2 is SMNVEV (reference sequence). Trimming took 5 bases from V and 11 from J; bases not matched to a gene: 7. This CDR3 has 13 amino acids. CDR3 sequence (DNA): TGTGCCAGCAGTCCAGGACAGGGGGCGCGGGCTTTCTTT. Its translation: CASSPGQGARAFF.

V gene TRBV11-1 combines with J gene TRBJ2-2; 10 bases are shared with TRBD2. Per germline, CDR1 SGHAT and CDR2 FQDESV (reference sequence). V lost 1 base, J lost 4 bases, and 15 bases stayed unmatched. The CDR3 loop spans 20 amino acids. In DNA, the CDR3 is TGTGCCAGCAGCTTAGGGATAGCGGGAGGAATATGGAGGCCCACCGGGGAGCTGTTTTTT. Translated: CASSLGIAGGIWRPTGELFF.

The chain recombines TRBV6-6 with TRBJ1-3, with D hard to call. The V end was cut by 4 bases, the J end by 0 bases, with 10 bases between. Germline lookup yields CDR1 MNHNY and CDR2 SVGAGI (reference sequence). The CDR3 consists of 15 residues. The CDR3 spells CASSSSGTSGNTIYF. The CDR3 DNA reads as TGTGCCAGCAGTTCGTCGGGCACCTCTGGAAACACCATATATTTT.

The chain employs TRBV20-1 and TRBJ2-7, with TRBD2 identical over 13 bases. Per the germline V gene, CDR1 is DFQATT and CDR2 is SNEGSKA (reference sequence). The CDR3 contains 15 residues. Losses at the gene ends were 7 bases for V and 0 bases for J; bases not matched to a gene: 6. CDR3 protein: CSGKTSGGPSYEQYF. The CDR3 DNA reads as TGCAGTGGGAAGACTAGCGGGGGGCCCTCCTACGAGCAGTACTTC.

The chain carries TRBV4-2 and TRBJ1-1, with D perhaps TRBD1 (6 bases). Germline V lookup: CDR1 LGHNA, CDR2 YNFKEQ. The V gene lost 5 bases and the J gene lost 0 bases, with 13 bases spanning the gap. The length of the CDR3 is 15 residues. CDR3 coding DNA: TGTGCCAGCAGCATGCCGGGACAACTGAACACTGAAGCTTTCTTT. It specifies CASSMPGQLNTEAFF.

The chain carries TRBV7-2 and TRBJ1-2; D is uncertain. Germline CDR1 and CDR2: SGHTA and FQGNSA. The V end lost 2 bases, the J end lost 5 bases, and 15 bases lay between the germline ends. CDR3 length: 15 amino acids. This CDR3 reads CASSLTPGTGYGYTF. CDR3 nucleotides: TGTGCCAGCAGCTTAACACCGGGAACGGGATATGGCTACACCTTC.

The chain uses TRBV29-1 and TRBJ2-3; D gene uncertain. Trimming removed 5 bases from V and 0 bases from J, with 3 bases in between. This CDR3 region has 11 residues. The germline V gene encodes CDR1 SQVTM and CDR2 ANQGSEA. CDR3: CSVTSTDTQYF. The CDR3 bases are TGCAGCGTTACTAGCACAGATACGCAGTATTTT.

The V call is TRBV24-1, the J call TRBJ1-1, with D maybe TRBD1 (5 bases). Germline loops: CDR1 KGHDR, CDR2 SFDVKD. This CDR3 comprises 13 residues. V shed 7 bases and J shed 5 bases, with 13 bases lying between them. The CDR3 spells CATRAGKTTEAFF. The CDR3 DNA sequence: TGTGCCACCAGGGCAGGGAAGACGACTGAAGCTTTCTTT.

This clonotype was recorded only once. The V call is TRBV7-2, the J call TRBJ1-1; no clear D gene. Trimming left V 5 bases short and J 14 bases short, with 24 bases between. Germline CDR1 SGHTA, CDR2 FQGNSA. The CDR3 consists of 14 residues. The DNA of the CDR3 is TGTGCCAGCAGCGTTATTTCTCCTGTCGCGTCCAGGTTCTTT. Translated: CASSVISPVASRFF.

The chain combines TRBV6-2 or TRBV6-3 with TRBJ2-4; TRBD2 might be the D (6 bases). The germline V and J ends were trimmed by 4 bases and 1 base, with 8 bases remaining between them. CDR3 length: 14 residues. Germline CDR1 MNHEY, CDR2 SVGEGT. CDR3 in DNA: TGTGCCAGCAGTTTAAGCGGGGCCAAAAACATTCAGTACTTC. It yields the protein CASSLSGAKNIQYF.

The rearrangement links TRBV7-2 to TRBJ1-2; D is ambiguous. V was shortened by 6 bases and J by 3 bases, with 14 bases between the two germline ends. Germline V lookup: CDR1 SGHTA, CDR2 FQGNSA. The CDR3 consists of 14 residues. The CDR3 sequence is CASSWDPRDYGYTF. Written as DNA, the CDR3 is TGTGCCAGCAGTTGGGATCCGAGAGACTATGGCTACACCTTC.

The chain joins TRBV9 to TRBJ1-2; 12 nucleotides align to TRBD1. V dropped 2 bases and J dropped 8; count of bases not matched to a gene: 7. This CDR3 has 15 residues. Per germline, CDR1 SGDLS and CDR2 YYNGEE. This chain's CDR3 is CASSVGDRGPGGYTF. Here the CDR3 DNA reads TGTGCCAGCAGCGTGGGGGACAGGGGGCCAGGGGGCTACACCTTC.

The CDR3 bases are TGTGCCAGCAGCCAAGTCAAAACGGCTCGGTATGGCTACACCTTC. Translation: CASSQVKTARYGYTF. This sequence joins TRBV4-2 and TRBJ1-2; D gene ambiguous. Germline CDR1 reads LGHNA; CDR2 reads YNFKEQ. Between the trimmed V and J ends, which lost 1 base and 5 bases, there was a span of 14 bases. The CDR3 has 15 residues.

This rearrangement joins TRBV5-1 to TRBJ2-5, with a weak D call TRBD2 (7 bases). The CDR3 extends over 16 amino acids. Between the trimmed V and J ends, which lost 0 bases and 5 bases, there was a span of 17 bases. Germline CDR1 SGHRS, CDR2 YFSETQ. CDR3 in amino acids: CASSLVGGGGEETQYF. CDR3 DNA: TGCGCCAGCAGCTTGGTTGGCGGGGGCGGGGAGGAGACCCAGTACTTC.

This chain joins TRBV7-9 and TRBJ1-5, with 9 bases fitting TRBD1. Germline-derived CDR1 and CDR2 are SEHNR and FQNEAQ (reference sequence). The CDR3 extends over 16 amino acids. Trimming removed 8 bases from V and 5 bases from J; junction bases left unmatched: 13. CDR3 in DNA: TGTGCCAGCTCACCCGGGACAGGGAACGACTATCAGCCCCAGCATTTT. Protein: CASSPGTGNDYQPQHF. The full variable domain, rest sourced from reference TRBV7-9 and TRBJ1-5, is DTGVSQNPRHKITKRGQNVTFRCDPISEHNRLYWYRQTLGQGPEFLTYFQNEAQLEKSRLLSDRFSAERPKGSFSTLEIQRTEQGDSAMYLCASSPGTGNDYQPQHFGDGTRLSIL.

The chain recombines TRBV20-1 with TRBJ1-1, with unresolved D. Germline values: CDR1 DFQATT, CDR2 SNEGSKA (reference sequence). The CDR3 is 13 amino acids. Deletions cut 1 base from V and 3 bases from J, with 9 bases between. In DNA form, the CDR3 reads TGCAGTGCTAGAGGTGGAGTGGACACTGAAGCTTTCTTT. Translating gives CSARGGVDTEAFF.

The CDR3 DNA sequence: TGTGCCAGCAGTGCAGTTGTCGATGAGCAGTTCTTC. Translation gives CASSAVVDEQFF. This rearrangement joins TRBV6-1 to TRBJ2-1; no reliable D call. CDR3 length: 12 residues. Germline V CDR1 and CDR2: MNHNS, SASEGT. V was shortened by 4 bases and J by 8 bases, with 9 bases between the two germline ends.

The CDR3, as DNA: TGTGCCAGCAGTTACTCTGGGCTAGCGGGAAGGACAGAGACCCAGTACTTC. Its translation: CASSYSGLAGRTETQYF. The genes are TRBV6-2 or TRBV6-3 and TRBJ2-5; 9 bases align to TRBD2. This CDR3 has 17 residues. The V and J ends lost 0 bases and 4 bases, in that order; junction bases with no gene match: 9. Germline V gene lookup returns CDR1 MNHEY and CDR2 SVGEGT.

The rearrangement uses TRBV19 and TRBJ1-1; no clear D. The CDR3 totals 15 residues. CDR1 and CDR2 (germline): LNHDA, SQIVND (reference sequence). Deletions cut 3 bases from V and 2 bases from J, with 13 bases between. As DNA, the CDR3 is TGTGCCAGTAGTATTGACACGGTGTTAAACACTGAAGCTTTCTTT. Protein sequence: CASSIDTVLNTEAFF.

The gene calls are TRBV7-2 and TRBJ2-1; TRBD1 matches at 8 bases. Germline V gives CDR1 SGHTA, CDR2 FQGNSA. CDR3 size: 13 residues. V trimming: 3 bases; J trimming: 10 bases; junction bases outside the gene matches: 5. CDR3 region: CASSLSRGREQFF. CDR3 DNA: TGTGCCAGCAGCTTGAGCAGGGGGCGCGAGCAGTTCTTC.

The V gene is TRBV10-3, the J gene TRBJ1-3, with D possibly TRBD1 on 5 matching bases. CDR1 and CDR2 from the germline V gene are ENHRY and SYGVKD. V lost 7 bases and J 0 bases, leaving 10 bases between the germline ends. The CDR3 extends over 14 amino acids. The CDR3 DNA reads TGTGCCATCAACTCGGGACTCTCTGGAAACACCATATATTTT. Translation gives CAINSGLSGNTIYF.

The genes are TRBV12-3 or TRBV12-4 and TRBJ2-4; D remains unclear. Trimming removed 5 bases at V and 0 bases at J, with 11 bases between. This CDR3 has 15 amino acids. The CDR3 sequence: CASSRLELAKNIQYF. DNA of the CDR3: TGTGCCAGCAGTCGCCTAGAACTAGCCAAAAACATTCAGTACTTC.